The next 13 T cell receptor beta chains were all read from a single sample in a study of monozygotic twins with inflammatory bowel disease. No DNA is given; TCRdb re-called the 5' RACE reads and lists each CDR3 protein once. Here the sample table reports a few hundred thousand distinct CDR3 sequences. The specimen was blood. The receptors derive from a human donor with ulcerative colitis or Crohn's disease, or a healthy co-twin of an affected twin (not recorded which).

The chain recombines TRBV5-1 with TRBJ1-4; TCRdb selects TRBD1, and the lack of DNA leaves this call unchecked. Germline-derived CDR1 and CDR2 are SGHRS and YFSETQ. The CDR3 covers 16 residues. The CDR3 loop reads CASTFDRPSTNEKLFF. Complete variable domain (other parts from reference TRBV5-1 and TRBJ1-4): KAGVTQTPRYLIKTRGQQVTLSCSPISGHRSVSWYQQTPGQGLQFLFEYFSETQRNKGNFPGRFSGRQFSNSRSEMNVSTLELGDSALYLCASTFDRPSTNEKLFFGSGTQLSVL.

The V gene is TRBV7-2, the J gene TRBJ2-5. This CDR3 region has 14 residues. The germline CDR1 and CDR2 sequences are SGHTA and FQGNSA. The CDR3 spells CASSLAGHQETQYF.

The chain links TRBV20-1 to TRBJ2-3. The CDR3 is made up of 11 amino acids. The V gene's germline CDR1 is DFQATT and CDR2 SNEGSKA (reference sequence). The chain's CDR3 is CSARRPDTQYF.

The chain uses TRBV9 and TRBJ2-1; the TCRdb call, TRBD2, lacks DNA for checking. CDR3 length: 15 amino acids. Germline assignment: CDR1 SGDLS and CDR2 YYNGEE. This CDR3 is CASSYAPAGGDEQFF.

The chain employs TRBV20-1 and TRBJ2-3; TCRdb lists TRBD2, though no DNA is available to test this call. This CDR3 spans 14 amino acids. Germline V lookup: CDR1 DFQATT, CDR2 SNEGSKA (reference sequence). CDR3 sequence: CSARHSGGRDTQYF.

This chain links TRBV20-1 with TRBJ2-5; lacking DNA, the TRBD1 call made by TCRdb goes unchecked. The germline V gene has CDR1 DFQATT and CDR2 SNEGSKA (reference sequence). CDR3 length: 14 amino acids. This chain's CDR3 is CSARTGTGVETQYF.

This sequence joins TRBV5-5 and TRBJ2-3; TCRdb lists TRBD1, though no DNA is available to test this call. CDR3 length equals 14 residues. Germline CDR1 is SGHKS and CDR2 is YYEKEE (reference sequence). The CDR3 here is CASKRRGQGVTQYF.

The chain recombines TRBV5-1 with TRBJ2-3; TCRdb calls TRBD1, which cannot be checked without DNA. This CDR3 comprises 16 residues. Germline loops: CDR1 SGHRS, CDR2 YFSETQ. The CDR3 reads CASSSTGGVQTDTQYF.

The rearrangement uses TRBV7-6 and TRBJ2-5. Germline loops: CDR1 SGHVS, CDR2 FNYEAQ. This CDR3 spans 14 amino acids. CDR3 amino acids: CASSRDGVGETQYF.

The CDR3 sequence is CSVEGRRGYTF. The chain has TRBV29-1 and TRBJ1-2. CDR3 length: 11 residues. Germline CDR1 is SQVTM and CDR2 is ANQGSEA.

V usage is TRBV5-1 and J usage is TRBJ1-1. Germline CDR1 reads SGHRS; CDR2 reads YFSETQ. The CDR3 has 14 residues. This CDR3 reads CASSPLEIYTEAFF. Combining the CDR3 with reference TRBV5-1 and TRBJ1-1 gives the whole variable domain KAGVTQTPRYLIKTRGQQVTLSCSPISGHRSVSWYQQTPGQGLQFLFEYFSETQRNKGNFPGRFSGRQFSNSRSEMNVSTLELGDSALYLCASSPLEIYTEAFFGQGTRLTVV.

The V gene is TRBV29-1, the J gene TRBJ2-7. Germline V gene data show CDR1 as SQVTM and CDR2 as ANQGSEA. The CDR3 loop spans 13 amino acids. CDR3 protein: CSVEVTTVHEQYF.

V usage is TRBV20-1 and J usage is TRBJ2-7. The CDR3 is 15 amino acids. Germline V gives CDR1 DFQATT, CDR2 SNEGSKA (reference sequence). This CDR3 is CSARDDQRGTYEQYF.